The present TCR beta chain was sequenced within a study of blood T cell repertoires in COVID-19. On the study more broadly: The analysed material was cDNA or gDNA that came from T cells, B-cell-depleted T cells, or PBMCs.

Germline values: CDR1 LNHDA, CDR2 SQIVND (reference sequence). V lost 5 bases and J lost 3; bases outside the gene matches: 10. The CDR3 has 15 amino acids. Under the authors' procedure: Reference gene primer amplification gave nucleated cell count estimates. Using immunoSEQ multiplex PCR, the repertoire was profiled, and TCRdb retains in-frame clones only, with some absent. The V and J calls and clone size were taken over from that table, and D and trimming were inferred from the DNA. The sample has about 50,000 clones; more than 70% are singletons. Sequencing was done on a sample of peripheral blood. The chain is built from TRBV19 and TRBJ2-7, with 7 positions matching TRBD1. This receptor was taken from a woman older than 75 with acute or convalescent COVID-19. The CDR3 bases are TGTGCCAGTAGTGATCCTACAGGGGCCTTCTACGAGCAGTACTTC. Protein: CASSDPTGAFYEQYF.